These 22 T cell receptor beta chains share one sample of origin, sequenced in a study of T cells after yellow fever vaccination. TCRdb analysed the 5' RACE reads with MiXCR anew, one entry per CDR3 protein. The sample contains about 500,000 distinct CDR3 sequences, less than 20% of which appear only once. The sample consisted of PBMCs, taken 4 to 5 days after the first yellow fever vaccination. The source of these receptors is a man younger than 35 who received the YFV17D yellow fever vaccine.

This clonotype was seen only a few times. The gene calls are TRBV5-1 and TRBJ2-5; 8 nucleotides line up with TRBD2. The CDR3 extends over 15 amino acids. Losses at the gene ends were 6 bases for V and 3 bases for J; bases not matched to a gene: 10. Germline V gene data show CDR1 as SGHRS and CDR2 as YFSETQ. The CDR3 DNA reads as TGCGCCAGCATTCCCAGCGGGGGTGGAGAAGAGACCCAGTACTTC. Protein product: CASIPSGGGEETQYF.

A few counts support this clonotype. The CDR3 DNA reads TGCGCCAGCAGGGAACAATTCGATGGCTACACCTTC. As protein: CASREQFDGYTF. The rearrangement links TRBV5-1 to TRBJ1-2; D is uncertain. This CDR3 comprises 12 residues. The ends were cut back, 5 bases at V and 6 bases at J, with 11 bases in the middle. Germline V lookup: CDR1 SGHRS, CDR2 YFSETQ. Combining the CDR3 with reference TRBV5-1 and TRBJ1-2 gives the whole variable domain KAGVTQTPRYLIKTRGQQVTLSCSPISGHRSVSWYQQTPGQGLQFLFEYFSETQRNKGNFPGRFSGRQFSNSRSEMNVSTLELGDSALYLCASREQFDGYTFGSGTRLTVV.

This clonotype was counted between two and nine times. The chain links TRBV19 to TRBJ2-2; 8 nucleotides match TRBD1. Germline CDR1 LNHDA, CDR2 SQIVND (reference sequence). CDR3 length: 14 residues. V lost 9 bases and J lost 0; bases outside the gene matches: 3. CDR3 protein: CASQDRANTGELFF. The DNA of the CDR3 is TGTGCCAGCCAGGACAGGGCGAACACCGGGGAGCTGTTTTTT.

This chain joins TRBV12-3 or TRBV12-4 and TRBJ2-5; maybe TRBD1 (5 bases). V was shortened by 6 bases and J by 10 bases, with 21 bases between the two germline ends. The CDR3 runs 14 residues. The DNA of the CDR3 is TGTGCCAGCAGCAAAACGGCAGGGCCAGATGGCCAGTACTTC. This sequence encodes CASSKTAGPDGQYF.

Regarding this clonotype: Compared with germline, one end of the junction differs, possibly owing to a read error. CDR3 region: CASSFRRTSVDF. The CDR3 nucleotides read TGTGCCAGCAGTTTCCGTAGGACTAGCGTGGATTTT. The chain carries TRBV12-3 or TRBV12-4 and TRBJ2-3; 9 bases align to TRBD2. The CDR3 contains 12 residues.

V is TRBV5-1 and J is TRBJ2-2; 10 bases are a match to TRBD2. J lost 1 base, V lost 2 bases, and 5 bases had no gene match. The CDR3 runs to 17 residues. Germline V gives CDR1 SGHRS, CDR2 YFSETQ. Written as DNA, the CDR3 is TGCGCCAGCAGCTTAATAGCGGGGGGCCTGAACACCGGGGAGCTGTTTTTT. It codes for CASSLIAGGLNTGELFF.

This clonotype was found a few times. CDR3 bases: TGTGCCAGCAGCTTTAGGCGGTTAGACAATGAGCAGTTCTTC. It translates to CASSFRRLDNEQFF. The gene calls are TRBV7-2 and TRBJ2-1, with D uncertain. Trimming stripped 3 bases from V and 5 bases from J, with 11 bases between. The CDR3 is 14 amino acids. From germline, CDR1 is SGHTA and CDR2 FQGNSA.

This clonotype was seen a handful of times. The chain links TRBV24-1 to TRBJ2-3; D is undetermined. CDR3 length: 15 residues. Trimming cost V 5 bases and J 4 bases, with 15 bases left between them. CDR1 is KGHDR and CDR2 is SFDVKD in the germline V gene. The CDR3 bases are TGTGCCACCAGTGCCCCGGACCCGACGCCAGATACGCAGTATTTT. Translated: CATSAPDPTPDTQYF.

The chain links TRBV5-5 to TRBJ2-1, with 13 bases lining up with TRBD2. CDR3 length equals 17 residues. The V and J ends lost 0 bases and 8 bases, in that order; junction bases with no gene match: 8. Germline lookup yields CDR1 SGHKS and CDR2 YYEKEE (reference sequence). The CDR3 DNA is TGTGCCAGCAGCTTGGGGCCTACTAGCGGGGGGGTCGATGAGCAGTTCTTC. Its translation: CASSLGPTSGGVDEQFF. Full variable domain (missing parts from reference TRBV5-5 and TRBJ2-1): DAGVTQSPTHLIKTRGQQVTLRCSPISGHKSVSWYQQVLGQGPQFIFQYYEKEERGRGNFPDRFSARQFPNYSSELNVNALLLGDSALYLCASSLGPTSGGVDEQFFGPGTRLTVL.

The chain couples TRBV7-8 to TRBJ2-1, with a weak D call TRBD2 (5 bases). Germline CDR1 SGHVS, CDR2 FQNEAQ. The V end was cut by 5 bases, the J end by 7 bases, with 12 bases between. The CDR3 covers 13 residues. The CDR3 DNA follows: TGTGCCAGCAGCAACCTAGCAGCGAATGAGCAGTTCTTC. This codes for CASSNLAANEQFF.

The chain links TRBV24-1 to TRBJ2-1; D is perhaps TRBD2 (5 bases). Trimming cost V 5 bases and J 9 bases, with 10 bases left between them. This CDR3 region has 12 residues. Per the germline V gene, CDR1 is KGHDR and CDR2 is SFDVKD. The CDR3 protein is CATSGVGGEQFF. CDR3 bases: TGTGCCACCAGTGGTGTTGGAGGTGAGCAGTTCTTC.

The V gene is TRBV5-4, the J gene TRBJ1-1; TRBD1 might be the D (5 bases). The CDR3 runs 13 residues. Trimming cost V 4 bases and J 10 bases, with 17 bases left between them. Germline CDR1 SGHNT, CDR2 YYREEE (reference sequence). This CDR3 reads CASSQYQDRGAFF. CDR3 sequence (DNA): TGTGCCAGCAGCCAGTACCAGGATAGGGGAGCTTTCTTT.

This clonotype was counted many times. Germline is not matched at one junction end, which may reflect a read error. This rearrangement joins TRBV7-7 to TRBJ1-1; 7 nucleotides line up with TRBD1. This CDR3 spans 14 amino acids. Germline loops: CDR1 SSHAT, CDR2 FNYEAQ (reference sequence). CDR3 sequence (DNA): TGTGCTAGCAGCTTAGACAGGGAGGGGACTGAAGCTTTCTTT. Its protein product is CASSLDREGTEAFF.

The V call is TRBV29-1, the J call TRBJ1-6; TRBD1 matches 10 bases. In germline, CDR1 is SQVTM, CDR2 ANQGSEA. Trimming removed 6 bases from V and 7 bases from J; junction bases left unmatched: 3. This CDR3 contains 13 residues. DNA for the CDR3: TGCAGCGTCGCGGACAGGGGGAATTCACCCCTCCACTTT. Amino acids: CSVADRGNSPLHF.

V is TRBV28 and J is TRBJ2-3; D remains unclear. V shed 0 bases and J shed 4 bases, with 8 bases lying between them. CDR1 is MDHEN and CDR2 is SYDVKM in the germline V gene. The CDR3 runs 14 residues. The CDR3 is CASSLWQPPDTQYF. The DNA for the CDR3 is TGTGCCAGCAGTTTATGGCAGCCTCCAGATACGCAGTATTTT.

V is TRBV20-1 and J is TRBJ1-2; 7 nucleotides align to TRBD1. The CDR3 runs 18 residues. Germline CDR1 is DFQATT and CDR2 is SNEGSKA (reference sequence). With V trimmed by 0 bases and J by 3 bases, 16 bases remained unmatched. The CDR3 coding sequence is TGCAGTGCTAGAGATCTCGGGGCACCGGGACAGACTTACTATGGCTACACCTTC. Its translation: CSARDLGAPGQTYYGYTF.

This clonotype was seen a handful of times. The rearrangement uses TRBV4-2 and TRBJ2-1; TRBD1 matches at 9 bases. The V segment lost 5 bases and the J segment 0 bases; nucleotides outside the gene matches: 5. The CDR3 extends over 16 amino acids. Germline CDR1 LGHNA, CDR2 YNFKEQ. CDR3 coding DNA: TGTGCCAGCAGCTGGACAGGGGCTTCCTCCTACAATGAGCAGTTCTTC. It encodes CASSWTGASSYNEQFF.

The genes are TRBV24-1 and TRBJ2-5, with D perhaps TRBD1 (6 bases). The germline V gene has CDR1 KGHDR and CDR2 SFDVKD. The CDR3 spans 15 residues. Trimming stripped 4 bases from V and 6 bases from J, with 17 bases between. The CDR3 region is CATSESARGFQTQYF. DNA for the CDR3: TGTGCCACCAGTGAATCGGCCAGGGGTTTTCAGACCCAGTACTTC.

The gene calls are TRBV10-3 and TRBJ2-7; D remains unclear. V gave up 0 bases and J gave up 0 bases, with 9 bases separating them. The CDR3 is 15 residues long. Germline V gene data show CDR1 as ENHRY and CDR2 as SYGVKD. The DNA for the CDR3 is TGTGCCATCAGTGAGTCGCCAGTTCTCTCCTACGAGCAGTACGTC. This codes for CAISESPVLSYEQYV.

This clonotype was seen only a few times. The rearrangement joins TRBV5-1 to TRBJ2-1; a possible D gene is TRBD2 (6 bases). Germline values: CDR1 SGHRS, CDR2 YFSETQ. The V end was cut by 3 bases, the J end by 10 bases, with 8 bases between. The CDR3 has 11 amino acids. CDR3 sequence (DNA): TGCGCCAGCAGCTATGGGGGGGAGCAGTTCTTC. Translating it yields CASSYGGEQFF.

This clonotype was found many times. This rearrangement joins TRBV7-2 to TRBJ2-4; 8 bases match TRBD1. CDR3 length: 14 residues. V shed 3 bases, J shed 5 bases, and the junction held 3 bases outside the gene matches. Germline-derived CDR1 and CDR2 are SGHTA and FQGNSA. CDR3 nucleotides: TGTGCCAGCAGCTTGGGGACAGGAGAAAACATTCAGTACTTC. Translating gives CASSLGTGENIQYF.

J is TRBJ1-1 and V is TRBV7-9, with TRBD1 matching 8 bases. Trimming removed 5 bases from V and 0 bases from J; junction bases left unmatched: 5. This CDR3 comprises 15 residues. Germline lookup yields CDR1 SEHNR and CDR2 FQNEAQ (reference sequence). CDR3 in DNA: TGTGCCAGCAGCCATGGACAGGGAGTGAACACTGAAGCTTTCTTT. It is translated as CASSHGQGVNTEAFF. Supplemented by reference TRBV7-9 and TRBJ1-1, the full variable domain reads DTGVSQNPRHKITKRGQNVTFRCDPISEHNRLYWYRQTLGQGPEFLTYFQNEAQLEKSRLLSDRFSAERPKGSFSTLEIQRTEQGDSAMYLCASSHGQGVNTEAFFGQGTRLTVV.